This T cell receptor (beta chain) was identified during a study of patients and donors after allogeneic stem cell transplantation. The germline V gene has CDR1 DFQATT and CDR2 SNEGSKA (reference sequence). Between the trimmed V and J ends, which lost 6 bases and 2 bases, there was a span of 25 bases. There are 17 residues in the CDR3. MiXCR, applied by TCRdb to the RT-PCR reads, yields one record per CDR3 protein. The profile covers about 40,000 distinct CDR3 sequences, with about 31% appearing a single time and roughly 78% taken by the ten largest. Specimen: blood, either unsorted or a sorted T cell fraction (not recorded which). The chain has TRBV20-1 and TRBJ2-5; D possibly uses TRBD1 or TRBD2 (7 bases each). This clonotype originated in a human donor who was either an allogeneic HSCT recipient or a stem cell or donor lymphocyte infusion donor (not recorded which). It is not recorded whose cells these are; they may come from a transplant donor. The DNA for the CDR3 is TGCAGTGCCACAGGGGCGGTAAGCGGGAAAGAACAAGAGACCCAGTACTTC. Protein sequence: CSATGAVSGKEQETQYF.